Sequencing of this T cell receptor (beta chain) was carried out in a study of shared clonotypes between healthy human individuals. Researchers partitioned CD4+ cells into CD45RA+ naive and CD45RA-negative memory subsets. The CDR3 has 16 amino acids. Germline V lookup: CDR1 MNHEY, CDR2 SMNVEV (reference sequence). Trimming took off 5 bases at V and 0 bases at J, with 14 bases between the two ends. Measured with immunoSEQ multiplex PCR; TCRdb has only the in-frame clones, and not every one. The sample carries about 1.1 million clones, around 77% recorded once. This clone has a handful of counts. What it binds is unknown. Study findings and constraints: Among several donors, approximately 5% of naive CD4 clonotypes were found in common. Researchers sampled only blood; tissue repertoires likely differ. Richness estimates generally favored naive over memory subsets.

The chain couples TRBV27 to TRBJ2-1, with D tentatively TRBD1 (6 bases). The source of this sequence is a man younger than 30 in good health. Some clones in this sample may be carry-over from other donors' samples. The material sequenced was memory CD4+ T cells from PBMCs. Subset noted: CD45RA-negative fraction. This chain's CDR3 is CASSPLTGYSYNEQFF. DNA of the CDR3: TGTGCCAGCAGTCCCCTGACAGGATACTCCTACAATGAGCAGTTCTTC.